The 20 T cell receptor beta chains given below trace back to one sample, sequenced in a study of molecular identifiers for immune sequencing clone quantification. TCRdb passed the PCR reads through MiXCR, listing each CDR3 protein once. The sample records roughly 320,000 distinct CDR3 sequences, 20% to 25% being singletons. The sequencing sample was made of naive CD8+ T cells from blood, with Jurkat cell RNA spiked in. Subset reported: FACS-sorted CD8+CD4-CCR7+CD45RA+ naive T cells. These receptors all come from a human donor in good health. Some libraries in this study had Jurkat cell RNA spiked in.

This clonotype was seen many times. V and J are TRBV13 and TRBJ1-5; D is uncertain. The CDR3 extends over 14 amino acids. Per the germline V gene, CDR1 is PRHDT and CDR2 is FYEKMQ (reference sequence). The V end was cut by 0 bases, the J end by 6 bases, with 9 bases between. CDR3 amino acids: CASSLGIGIQPQHF. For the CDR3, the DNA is TGTGCCAGCAGCTTAGGTATAGGAATTCAGCCCCAGCATTTT.

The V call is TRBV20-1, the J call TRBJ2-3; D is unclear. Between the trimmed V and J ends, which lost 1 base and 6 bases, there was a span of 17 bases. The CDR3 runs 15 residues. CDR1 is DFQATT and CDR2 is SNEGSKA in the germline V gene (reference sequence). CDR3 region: CSARVDRPVWDTQYF. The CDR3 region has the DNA TGCAGTGCTAGAGTGGACCGGCCCGTTTGGGATACGCAGTATTTT.

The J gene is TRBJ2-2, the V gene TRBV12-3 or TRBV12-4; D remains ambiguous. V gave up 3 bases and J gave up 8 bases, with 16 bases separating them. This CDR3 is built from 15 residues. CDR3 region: CASSFESVLRGELFF. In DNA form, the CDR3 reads TGTGCCAGCAGTTTCGAGTCGGTCCTTCGAGGGGAGCTGTTTTTT.

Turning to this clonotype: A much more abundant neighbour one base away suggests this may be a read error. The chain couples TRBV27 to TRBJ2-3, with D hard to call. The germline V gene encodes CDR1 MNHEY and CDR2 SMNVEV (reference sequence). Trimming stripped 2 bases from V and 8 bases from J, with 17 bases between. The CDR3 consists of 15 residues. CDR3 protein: CASSLLVAREGTQYF. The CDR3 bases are TGTGCCAGCAGTTTACTAGTGGCTCGAGAAGGTACGCAGTATTTT.

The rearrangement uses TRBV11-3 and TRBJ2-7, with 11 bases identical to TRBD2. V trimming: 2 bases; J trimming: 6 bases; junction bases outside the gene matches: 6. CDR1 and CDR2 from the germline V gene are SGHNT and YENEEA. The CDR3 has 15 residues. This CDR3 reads CASSLSGTSGFEQYF. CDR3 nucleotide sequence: TGTGCCAGCAGCTTATCCGGGACTAGCGGATTCGAGCAGTACTTC.

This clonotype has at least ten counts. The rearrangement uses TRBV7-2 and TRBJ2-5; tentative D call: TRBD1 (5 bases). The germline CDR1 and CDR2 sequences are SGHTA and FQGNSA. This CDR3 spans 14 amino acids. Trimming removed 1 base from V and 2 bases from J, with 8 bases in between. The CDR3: CASSLGGSQETQYF. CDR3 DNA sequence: TGTGCCAGCAGCTTAGGGGGCAGTCAAGAGACCCAGTACTTC.

CDR3: CASSHSGPCRHEQYF. Written as DNA, the CDR3 is TGCGCCAGCAGTCACAGTGGGCCCTGCCGACACGAGCAGTACTTC. The V and J genes are TRBV23-1 and TRBJ2-7; D ambiguous. TRBV23-1 is recorded as an ORF, its role being uncertain. Deletions cut 3 bases from V and 5 bases from J, with 17 bases between. The CDR3 is made up of 15 amino acids.

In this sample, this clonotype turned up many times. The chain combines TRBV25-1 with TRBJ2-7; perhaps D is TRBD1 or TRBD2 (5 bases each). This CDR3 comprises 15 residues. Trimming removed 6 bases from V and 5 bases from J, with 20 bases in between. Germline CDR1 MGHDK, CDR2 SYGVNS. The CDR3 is CASSGLGPVPNEQYF. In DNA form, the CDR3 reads TGTGCCAGCAGCGGACTGGGACCGGTTCCTAACGAGCAGTACTTC.

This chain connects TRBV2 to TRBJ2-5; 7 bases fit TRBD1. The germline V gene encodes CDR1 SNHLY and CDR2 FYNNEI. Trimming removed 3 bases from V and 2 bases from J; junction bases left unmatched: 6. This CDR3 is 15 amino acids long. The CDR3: CASSDPRDRQETQYF. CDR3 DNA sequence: TGTGCCAGCAGTGATCCCCGGGACAGACAAGAGACCCAGTACTTC.

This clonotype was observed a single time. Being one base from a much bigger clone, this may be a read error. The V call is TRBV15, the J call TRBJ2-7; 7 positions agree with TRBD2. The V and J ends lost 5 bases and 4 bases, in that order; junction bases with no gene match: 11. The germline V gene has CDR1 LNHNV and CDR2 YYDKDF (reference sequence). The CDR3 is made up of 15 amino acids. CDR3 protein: CATSVETSRIYEQYF. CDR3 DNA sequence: TGTGCCACCAGCGTAGAGACTAGCAGGATTTACGAGCAGTACTTC.

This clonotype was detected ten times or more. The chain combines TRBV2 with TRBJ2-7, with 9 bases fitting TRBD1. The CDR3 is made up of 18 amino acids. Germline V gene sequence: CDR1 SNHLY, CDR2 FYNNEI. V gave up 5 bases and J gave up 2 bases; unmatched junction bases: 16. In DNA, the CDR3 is TGTGCCAGCAGTTCTGACAGGGGGGGCTCGATACTGACCTACGAGCAGTACTTC. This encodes CASSSDRGGSILTYEQYF.

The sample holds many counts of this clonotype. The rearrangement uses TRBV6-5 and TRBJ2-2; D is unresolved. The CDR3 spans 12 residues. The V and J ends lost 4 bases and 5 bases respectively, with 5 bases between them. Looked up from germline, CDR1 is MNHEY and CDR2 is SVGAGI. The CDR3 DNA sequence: TGTGCCAGCAGTTTTAAAACCGGGGAGCTGTTTTTT. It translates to CASSFKTGELFF.

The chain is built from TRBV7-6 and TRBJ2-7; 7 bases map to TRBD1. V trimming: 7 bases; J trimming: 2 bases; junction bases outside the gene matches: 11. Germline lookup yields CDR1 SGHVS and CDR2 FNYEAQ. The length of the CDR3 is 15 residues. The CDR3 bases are TGTGCCAGCAACCAAGGGGGCGAGGGTCCCTACGAGCAGTACTTC. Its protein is CASNQGGEGPYEQYF.

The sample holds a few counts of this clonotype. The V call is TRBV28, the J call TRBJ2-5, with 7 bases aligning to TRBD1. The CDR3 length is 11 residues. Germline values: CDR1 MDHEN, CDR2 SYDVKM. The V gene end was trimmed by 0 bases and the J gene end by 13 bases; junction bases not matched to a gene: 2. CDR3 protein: CASSLWGTAYF. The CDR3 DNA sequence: TGTGCCAGCAGTTTATGGGGGACAGCGTACTTC.

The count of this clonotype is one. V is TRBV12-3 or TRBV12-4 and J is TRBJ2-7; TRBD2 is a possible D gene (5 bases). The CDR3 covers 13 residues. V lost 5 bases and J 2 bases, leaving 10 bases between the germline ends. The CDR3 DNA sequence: TGTGCCAGCAGTGTCCACGGGGCCTACGAGCAGTACTTC. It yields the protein CASSVHGAYEQYF.

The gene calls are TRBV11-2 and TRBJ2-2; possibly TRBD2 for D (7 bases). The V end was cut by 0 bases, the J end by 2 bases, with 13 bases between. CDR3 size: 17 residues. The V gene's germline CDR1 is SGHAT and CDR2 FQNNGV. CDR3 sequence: CASSLDLGGRNTGELFF. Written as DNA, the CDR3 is TGTGCCAGCAGCTTAGATCTGGGGGGGCGCAACACCGGGGAGCTGTTTTTT.

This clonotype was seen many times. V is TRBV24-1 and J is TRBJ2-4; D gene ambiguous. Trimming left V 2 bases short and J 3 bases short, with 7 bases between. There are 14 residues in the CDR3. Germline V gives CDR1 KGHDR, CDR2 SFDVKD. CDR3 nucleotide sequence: TGTGCCACCAGTGATTCCGAGGACAAAAACATTCAGTACTTC. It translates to CATSDSEDKNIQYF.

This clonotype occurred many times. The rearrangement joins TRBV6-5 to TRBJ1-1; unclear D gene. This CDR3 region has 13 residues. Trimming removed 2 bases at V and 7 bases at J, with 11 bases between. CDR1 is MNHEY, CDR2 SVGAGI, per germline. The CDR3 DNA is TGTGCCAGCAGTTACGAATTACTGGGTGAAGCTTTCTTT. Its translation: CASSYELLGEAFF.

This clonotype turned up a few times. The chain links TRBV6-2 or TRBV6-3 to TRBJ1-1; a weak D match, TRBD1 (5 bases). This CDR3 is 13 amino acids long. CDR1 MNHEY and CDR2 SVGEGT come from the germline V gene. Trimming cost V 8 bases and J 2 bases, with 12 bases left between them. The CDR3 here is CASAPGLNTEAFF. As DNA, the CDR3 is TGTGCCAGCGCACCGGGACTCAACACTGAAGCTTTCTTT.

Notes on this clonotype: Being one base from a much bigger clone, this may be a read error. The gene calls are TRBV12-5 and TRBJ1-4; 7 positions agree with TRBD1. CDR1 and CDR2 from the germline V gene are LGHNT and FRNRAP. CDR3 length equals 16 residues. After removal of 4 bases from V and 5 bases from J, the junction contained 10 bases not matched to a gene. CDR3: CASGSFTGTENEKLFF. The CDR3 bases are TGTGCTAGTGGTTCGTTTACCGGGACAGAGAATGAAAAACTGTTTTTT.